These T cell receptor beta chains were read from a single sample in a study of cytomegalovirus exposure and HLA in healthy donors. Sequenced by immunoSEQ multiplex PCR; TCRdb stores in-frame clones only, minus some. The data contain under 110,000 clones, about four fifths of them seen just once; the ten biggest clones take up about 1.6%. The source material was PBMCs. These receptors were obtained from a middle-aged man in good health and CMV-seronegative. Both conserved end residues are part of each CDR3. D genes are given only for firm matches. Rows give clone size only sometimes, using once, few, many, or a class for an expanded clone.

d_call: TRBD1
clone_size: once
j_call: TRBJ1-5
v_call: TRBV29-1
cdr3_aa: CSVPVGSGGYSNQPQHF
cdr3_nt: TGCAGCGTTCCAGTCGGGTCAGGGGGGTATAGCAATCAGCCCCAGCATTTT

d_call: -
clone_size: once
j_call: TRBJ1-5
v_call: TRBV28
cdr3_aa: CASRDSSNQPQHF
cdr3_nt: TGTGCCAGCAGAGACAGCAGCAATCAGCCCCAGCATTTT

d_call: -
clone_size: -
j_call: TRBJ1-2
v_call: TRBV28
cdr3_aa: CASSLASGNGYTF
cdr3_nt: TGTGCCAGCAGTTTAGCGTCAGGTAACGGCTACACCTTC

d_call: -
clone_size: -
j_call: TRBJ2-5
v_call: TRBV10-3
cdr3_aa: CAISESTGETQYF
cdr3_nt: TGTGCCATCAGTGAGTCGACAGGAGAGACCCAGTACTTC

d_call: TRBD1
clone_size: -
j_call: TRBJ2-2
v_call: TRBV5-1
cdr3_aa: CASSLPTGTGELFF
cdr3_nt: TGCGCCAGCAGCTTGCCGACAGGGACCGGGGAGCTGTTTTTT

d_call: -
clone_size: -
j_call: TRBJ1-6
v_call: TRBV11-2
cdr3_aa: CASSLGPPGSTLHF
cdr3_nt: TGTGCCAGCAGCCTAGGGCCTCCAGGATCGACCCTCCACTTT

d_call: TRBD2
clone_size: -
j_call: TRBJ2-2
v_call: TRBV19
cdr3_aa: CATSSSGAIPRTGELFF
cdr3_nt: TGTGCCACAAGTTCTAGCGGGGCGATTCCCAGAACCGGGGAGCTGTTTTTT

d_call: -
clone_size: -
j_call: TRBJ1-2
v_call: TRBV6-1
cdr3_aa: CASSDSANYGYTF
cdr3_nt: TGTGCCAGCAGTGACAGCGCGAACTATGGCTACACCTTC

d_call: -
clone_size: -
j_call: TRBJ1-1
v_call: TRBV4-1
cdr3_aa: CASRVGAVLASEAFF
cdr3_nt: TGCGCCAGCAGAGTAGGGGCTGTTTTAGCCTCGGAAGCTTTCTTT

d_call: TRBD2
clone_size: few
j_call: TRBJ2-1
v_call: TRBV5-1
cdr3_aa: CASSLVGGVGYNEQFF
cdr3_nt: TGCGCCAGCAGCTTGGTGGGAGGGGTTGGCTACAATGAGCAGTTCTTC

d_call: TRBD2
clone_size: -
j_call: TRBJ2-1
v_call: TRBV5-4
cdr3_aa: CASSPGTSGGAYNEQFF
cdr3_nt: TGTGCCAGCAGCCCAGGGACTAGCGGGGGGGCCTACAATGAGCAGTTCTTC

d_call: TRBD1
clone_size: -
j_call: TRBJ1-5
v_call: TRBV2
cdr3_aa: CASSEPGQGNNQPQHF
cdr3_nt: TGTGCCAGCAGTGAGCCGGGACAGGGGAACAATCAGCCCCAGCATTTT

d_call: -
clone_size: few
j_call: TRBJ2-1
v_call: TRBV5-6
cdr3_aa: CASSLVPPNEQFF
cdr3_nt: TGTGCCAGCAGCTTGGTCCCTCCCAATGAGCAGTTCTTC

d_call: -
clone_size: few
j_call: TRBJ1-4
v_call: TRBV28
cdr3_aa: CAAKGDEKLFF
cdr3_nt: TGTGCCGCCAAGGGGGATGAAAAACTGTTTTTT

d_call: TRBD2
clone_size: once
j_call: TRBJ2-6
v_call: TRBV5-1
cdr3_aa: CASFGGGSSGANVLTF
cdr3_nt: TGCGCCAGCTTCGGGGGGGGATCCTCTGGGGCCAACGTCCTGACTTTC

d_call: -
clone_size: -
j_call: TRBJ2-7
v_call: TRBV18
cdr3_aa: CASSVGMEGSEQYF
cdr3_nt: TGTGCCAGCTCCGTCGGGATGGAGGGAAGCGAGCAGTACTTC

d_call: TRBD1
clone_size: -
j_call: TRBJ1-4
v_call: TRBV18
cdr3_aa: CASSPLGGTEPTNEKLFF
cdr3_nt: TGTGCCAGCTCACCCCTCGGCGGGACAGAACCAACTAATGAAAAACTGTTTTTT

d_call: TRBD2
clone_size: -
j_call: TRBJ2-2
v_call: TRBV7-6
cdr3_aa: CASTPRGGGGELFF
cdr3_nt: TGTGCCAGCACCCCCCGGGGGGGCGGCGGGGAGCTGTTTTTT

d_call: -
clone_size: -
j_call: TRBJ1-5
v_call: TRBV5-4
cdr3_aa: CASSSGQYNQPQHF
cdr3_nt: TGTGCCAGCAGCAGCGGACAGTACAATCAGCCCCAGCATTTT

d_call: -
clone_size: -
j_call: TRBJ2-2
v_call: TRBV25-1
cdr3_aa: CASAGQAKFELFF
cdr3_nt: TGTGCCTCCGCGGGCCAGGCTAAGTTCGAGCTGTTTTTT

d_call: -
clone_size: -
j_call: TRBJ2-1
v_call: TRBV29-1
cdr3_aa: CSEAGGLSNEQFF
cdr3_nt: TGCAGCGAGGCTGGGGGCCTAAGCAATGAGCAGTTCTTC

d_call: TRBD1
clone_size: once
j_call: TRBJ1-6
v_call: TRBV5-1
cdr3_aa: CASSSTGAGPYNSPLHF
cdr3_nt: TGCGCCAGCAGCTCCACAGGGGCAGGGCCCTATAATTCACCCCTCCACTTT

d_call: TRBD2
clone_size: -
j_call: TRBJ2-5
v_call: TRBV28
cdr3_aa: CASRGLQRGGRETQYF
cdr3_nt: TGTGCCAGCAGGGGCCTCCAGCGGGGGGGCAGGGAGACCCAGTACTTC

d_call: TRBD2
clone_size: -
j_call: TRBJ2-5
v_call: TRBV6-6
cdr3_aa: CASRLAGRQETQYF
cdr3_nt: TGTGCCAGCCGACTAGCGGGGAGGCAAGAGACCCAGTACTTC

d_call: -
clone_size: -
j_call: TRBJ1-1
v_call: TRBV6-1
cdr3_aa: CASKEGPSNTEAFF
cdr3_nt: TGTGCCAGCAAGGAGGGACCCTCGAACACTGAAGCTTTCTTT

d_call: -
clone_size: -
j_call: TRBJ2-3
v_call: TRBV28
cdr3_aa: CASRRQHTDTQYF
cdr3_nt: TGTGCCAGCAGGCGACAGCACACAGATACGCAGTATTTT

d_call: -
clone_size: few
j_call: TRBJ1-1
v_call: TRBV6-5
cdr3_aa: CASSYSPRSPNTEAFF
cdr3_nt: TGCGCCAGCAGTTACTCGCCGCGGTCCCCGAACACTGAAGCTTTCTTT

d_call: -
clone_size: -
j_call: TRBJ1-6
v_call: TRBV5-4
cdr3_aa: CASSLLQGGASPLHF
cdr3_nt: TGTGCCAGCAGCTTGTTACAGGGTGGTGCGTCACCCCTCCACTTT

d_call: TRBD2
clone_size: -
j_call: TRBJ2-5
v_call: TRBV4-2
cdr3_aa: CASSQGRGGETQYF
cdr3_nt: TGTGCCAGCAGCCAAGGTCGGGGGGGGGAGACCCAGTACTTC

d_call: -
clone_size: -
j_call: TRBJ2-2
v_call: TRBV7-7
cdr3_aa: CASKREVFTGELFF
cdr3_nt: TGTGCTAGCAAACGAGAGGTTTTCACCGGGGAGCTGTTTTTT

d_call: -
clone_size: -
j_call: TRBJ2-5
v_call: TRBV20-1
cdr3_aa: CSARDQETQYF
cdr3_nt: TGCAGTGCTAGAGATCAGGAGACCCAGTACTTC

d_call: TRBD1
clone_size: -
j_call: TRBJ2-6
v_call: TRBV19
cdr3_aa: CASSRWTGTGGANVLTF
cdr3_nt: TGTGCCAGTAGTCGATGGACAGGGACCGGTGGGGCCAACGTCCTGACTTTC

d_call: -
clone_size: -
j_call: TRBJ1-1
v_call: TRBV4-3
cdr3_aa: CASSQASHKRSTEAFF
cdr3_nt: TGCGCCAGCAGCCAAGCCTCGCACAAGAGGTCCACTGAAGCTTTCTTT

d_call: -
clone_size: -
j_call: TRBJ1-1
v_call: TRBV6-5
cdr3_aa: CASSYRTTGTSRAFF
cdr3_nt: TGTGCCAGCAGTTATAGAACCACAGGGACGTCAAGAGCTTTCTTT

d_call: TRBD2
clone_size: -
j_call: TRBJ2-2
v_call: TRBV11-2
cdr3_aa: CASSLARGTNGELFF
cdr3_nt: TGTGCCAGCAGCTTAGCGCGGGGGACGAACGGGGAGCTGTTTTTT

d_call: -
clone_size: -
j_call: TRBJ1-5
v_call: TRBV28
cdr3_aa: CASTTGYQPQHF
cdr3_nt: TGTGCCAGCACCACTGGTTATCAGCCCCAGCATTTT

d_call: TRBD2
clone_size: -
j_call: TRBJ2-1
v_call: TRBV18
cdr3_aa: CASSWGLGAPEQFF
cdr3_nt: TGTGCCAGCTCATGGGGACTAGGGGCCCCTGAGCAGTTCTTC

d_call: TRBD1
clone_size: -
j_call: TRBJ1-2
v_call: TRBV6-6
cdr3_aa: CASSYSPGQSNYGYTF
cdr3_nt: TGTGCCAGCAGTTACTCTCCGGGACAGTCTAACTATGGCTACACCTTC

d_call: TRBD2
clone_size: -
j_call: TRBJ2-5
v_call: TRBV13
cdr3_aa: CASRLQTSPTQETQYF
cdr3_nt: TGTGCCAGCAGGCTCCAGACTAGCCCGACCCAAGAGACCCAGTACTTC

d_call: TRBD1
clone_size: -
j_call: TRBJ2-5
v_call: TRBV6-6
cdr3_aa: CASSMDTGTGETQYF
cdr3_nt: TGTGCCAGCAGTATGGACACCGGGACAGGGGAGACCCAGTACTTC

d_call: -
clone_size: -
j_call: TRBJ2-4
v_call: TRBV6-6
cdr3_aa: CASSYAPGNIQYF
cdr3_nt: TGTGCCAGCAGTTACGCCCCCGGAAACATTCAGTACTTC

d_call: -
clone_size: -
j_call: TRBJ1-1
v_call: TRBV30
cdr3_aa: CAWSLSGTEAFF
cdr3_nt: TGTGCCTGGAGCTTGTCAGGCACTGAAGCTTTCTTT

d_call: TRBD2
clone_size: -
j_call: TRBJ2-1
v_call: TRBV5-4
cdr3_aa: CASSLVIGAGGNEQFF
cdr3_nt: TGTGCCAGCAGCTTGGTGATAGGGGCGGGGGGCAATGAGCAGTTCTTC

d_call: -
clone_size: -
j_call: TRBJ2-5
v_call: TRBV10-3
cdr3_aa: CAIRAGPRETQYF
cdr3_nt: TGTGCCATCAGGGCAGGTCCCAGGGAGACCCAGTACTTC

d_call: TRBD1
clone_size: -
j_call: TRBJ1-2
v_call: TRBV6-6
cdr3_aa: CASRTGSITYGYTF
cdr3_nt: TGTGCCAGCAGGACAGGGTCCATAACCTATGGCTACACCTTC

d_call: TRBD1
clone_size: few
j_call: TRBJ1-2
v_call: TRBV11-2
cdr3_aa: CASSPLRGRTYGYTF
cdr3_nt: TGTGCCAGCAGCCCACTCAGGGGGCGCACCTATGGCTACACCTTC

d_call: TRBD1
clone_size: -
j_call: TRBJ1-1
v_call: TRBV7-9
cdr3_aa: CASSWGTGNTEAFF
cdr3_nt: TGTGCCAGCAGCTGGGGGACAGGGAACACTGAAGCTTTCTTT

d_call: -
clone_size: -
j_call: TRBJ2-5
v_call: TRBV20-1
cdr3_aa: CSATRGETQYF
cdr3_nt: TGCAGTGCTACTAGGGGGGAGACCCAGTACTTC

d_call: TRBD1
clone_size: -
j_call: TRBJ1-6
v_call: TRBV5-4
cdr3_aa: CASSSRQGDNSPLHF
cdr3_nt: TGTGCCAGCAGCTCGCGACAGGGAGATAATTCACCCCTCCACTTT

d_call: -
clone_size: -
j_call: TRBJ1-1
v_call: TRBV18
cdr3_aa: CASSPPRVGQAEAFF
cdr3_nt: TGTGCCAGCTCACCACCGAGGGTCGGGCAGGCTGAAGCTTTCTTT

d_call: TRBD1
clone_size: -
j_call: TRBJ1-5
v_call: TRBV5-5
cdr3_aa: CASSWGTGNQPQHF
cdr3_nt: TGTGCCAGCAGCTGGGGGACAGGGAATCAGCCCCAGCATTTT

d_call: TRBD2
clone_size: -
j_call: TRBJ2-5
v_call: TRBV19
cdr3_aa: CASSSGGAGQETQYF
cdr3_nt: TGTGCCAGTAGCAGCGGGGGCGCGGGGCAAGAGACCCAGTACTTC